Below, 18 T cell receptor beta chains from the same sample are listed, as sequenced in a study of vaccination effects on CD4 cells after COVID-19. Culturing for about 9 days preceded CD4+ T cell isolation. Two-dose BNT162b2 or mRNA-1273 vaccination was given to participants. This table comes from immunoSEQ multiplex PCR, and its TCRdb copy is limited to in-frame clones, with some not included. Of about 66,000 clones in the sample, roughly 80% were seen once. No antigens are known for them. Sequencing used CD4+ T cells from PBMCs cultured without peptide, obtained after COVID-19 vaccination. The receptors were sampled from a human donor who received a COVID-19 vaccine.

The CDR3, as DNA: TGTGCCAGCAGCGGCGTAGCGGGGGGTAGCGAGCAGTACGTC. This translates into CASSGVAGGSEQYV. The chain uses TRBV27 and TRBJ2-7; 10 bases match TRBD2. Germline CDR1 and CDR2: MNHEY and SMNVEV (reference sequence). V was pared by 6 bases and J by 6 bases, with 8 bases of the junction left unmatched. CDR3 size: 14 residues.

This clone occurred once. This sequence joins TRBV7-2 and TRBJ2-3; maybe TRBD1 (6 bases). Trimming cost V 4 bases and J 5 bases, with 16 bases left between them. From germline, CDR1 is SGHTA and CDR2 FQGNSA. The CDR3 sequence is 15 residues long. DNA for the CDR3: TGTGCCAGCAGCTCCCGGACGACCAGGGGAGATACGCAGTATTTT. It codes for CASSSRTTRGDTQYF. The full variable domain, rest sourced from reference TRBV7-2 and TRBJ2-3, is GAGVSQSPSNKVTEKGKDVELRCDPISGHTALYWYRQSLGQGLEFLIYFQGNSAPDKSGLPSDRFSAERTGGSVSTLTIQRTQQEDSAVYLCASSSRTTRGDTQYFGPGTRLTVL.

V gene TRBV5-6 combines with J gene TRBJ1-6; TRBD1 is a possible D gene (6 bases). V was cut by 4 bases and J by 16 bases, with 18 bases left in between. Germline V CDR1 and CDR2: SGHDT, YYEEEE. CDR3 length equals 13 residues. In DNA form, the CDR3 reads TGTGCCAGCAGCCCCCAGGGGACCCAATTTCTCCACTTT. Protein sequence: CASSPQGTQFLHF.

The genes are TRBV2 and TRBJ1-3, with D uncertain. Deletions cut 7 bases from V and 2 bases from J, with 12 bases between. Germline V gives CDR1 SNHLY, CDR2 FYNNEI. The CDR3 sequence is 14 residues long. The CDR3 reads CASTDTRTGNTIYF. The DNA of the CDR3 is TGTGCCAGCACCGACACACGGACTGGAAACACCATATATTTT.

V gene TRBV19 combines with J gene TRBJ1-2, with a tentative D call TRBD1 (5 bases). This CDR3 has 11 amino acids. V dropped 5 bases and J dropped 8 bases, with 9 bases sitting between them. Germline loops: CDR1 LNHDA, CDR2 SQIVND (reference sequence). The DNA for the CDR3 is TGTGCCAGTAGTTCCAGGGTCGGCTACACCTTC. Its translation: CASSSRVGYTF.

This clone was detected a few times. This rearrangement joins TRBV28 to TRBJ1-5; D not certain. V gave up 3 bases and J gave up 2 bases, with 11 bases separating them. The germline CDR1 and CDR2 sequences are MDHEN and SYDVKM. This CDR3 has 15 amino acids. The CDR3 DNA follows: TGTGCCAGCAGTTTCGGAGGTGGAGGCAATCAGCCCCAGCATTTT. This gives the protein CASSFGGGGNQPQHF.

The chain links TRBV29-1 to TRBJ2-5; 7 bases agree with TRBD1. Germline assignment: CDR1 SQVTM and CDR2 ANQGSEA. This CDR3 is 14 amino acids long. Losses at the gene ends were 5 bases for V and 5 bases for J; bases not matched to a gene: 11. The CDR3 sequence is CSVRRDRTKETQYF. The CDR3 DNA reads TGCAGCGTTCGACGGGACAGAACCAAGGAGACCCAGTACTTC.

The chain has TRBV5-1 and TRBJ2-1, with a weak D call TRBD1 (6 bases). The CDR3 has 15 amino acids. Trimming removed 3 bases from V and 2 bases from J, with 12 bases in between. The germline gives CDR1 SGHRS, CDR2 YFSETQ. CDR3 region: CASSWYGDTYNEQFF. Here the CDR3 DNA reads TGCGCCAGCAGCTGGTACGGGGACACCTACAATGAGCAGTTCTTC.

The CDR3 here is CASSPSRGEETQYF. CDR3 nucleotides: TGTGCCAGCTCACCTTCCCGGGGCGAAGAGACCCAGTACTTC. The rearrangement links TRBV18 to TRBJ2-5, with D perhaps TRBD1 or TRBD2 (5 bases each). Trimming cost V 3 bases and J 3 bases, with 11 bases left between them. In germline, CDR1 is KGHSH, CDR2 LQKENI. The CDR3 is 14 residues long.

The chain's CDR3 is CASSLSAPSTDTQYF. CDR3 nucleotides: TGCGCCAGCAGCTTAAGCGCTCCTAGCACAGATACGCAGTATTTT. The V and J genes are TRBV5-1 and TRBJ2-3; unclear D gene. The ends were cut back, 2 bases at V and 0 bases at J, with 10 bases in the middle. CDR3 length: 15 residues. Germline CDR1 is SGHRS and CDR2 is YFSETQ.

The genes are TRBV6-5 and TRBJ1-2; 11 bases agree with TRBD1. The V segment lost 1 base and the J segment 4 bases; nucleotides outside the gene matches: 5. Germline CDR1 is MNHEY and CDR2 is SVGAGI. The CDR3 extends over 16 amino acids. CDR3 sequence reads: CASSYFTGTGGYGYTF. In nucleotides, the CDR3 is TGTGCCAGCAGTTACTTCACCGGGACAGGGGGCTATGGCTACACCTTC.

The gene calls are TRBV25-1 and TRBJ1-2; 8 bases align to TRBD1. CDR3 length equals 14 residues. V was clipped by 6 bases and J by 6 bases; unmatched bases: 9. Looked up from germline, CDR1 is MGHDK and CDR2 is SYGVNS. The CDR3 here is CASRKQGVGHGYTF. CDR3 DNA: TGTGCCAGCAGGAAACAGGGGGTAGGACATGGCTACACCTTC.

In its sample, this clone was seen a few times. The V call is TRBV4-1, the J call TRBJ1-6, with D unclear. V was shortened by 4 bases and J by 7 bases, with 5 bases between the two germline ends. This CDR3 spans 12 amino acids. Per the germline V gene, CDR1 is MGHRA and CDR2 is YSYEKL. CDR3 nucleotide sequence: TGCGCCAGCAGCCTGCTCAATTCACCCCTCCACTTT. It translates to CASSLLNSPLHF.

The CDR3 is CASSLSDQETQYF. The CDR3 coding sequence is TGTGCCAGCAGCTTGTCGGACCAAGAGACCCAGTACTTC. This rearrangement joins TRBV9 to TRBJ2-5; D uncertain. This CDR3 region has 13 residues. The ends were cut back, 4 bases at V and 0 bases at J, with 7 bases in the middle. CDR1 SGDLS and CDR2 YYNGEE come from the germline V gene.

The chain recombines TRBV6-5 with TRBJ2-3; D not resolved. The CDR3 extends over 13 amino acids. V shed 2 bases and J shed 6 bases, with 9 bases lying between them. Germline assignment: CDR1 MNHEY and CDR2 SVGAGI. The CDR3 here is CASSYAGSDTQYF. The DNA for the CDR3 is TGTGCCAGCAGTTACGCAGGTTCCGATACGCAGTATTTT.

CDR3 residues: CASSIGPNGAPLHF. The CDR3, as DNA: TGTGCCAGTAGTATAGGCCCGAATGGGGCACCCCTCCACTTT. This rearrangement joins TRBV19 to TRBJ1-6, with D hard to call. Trimming left V 1 base short and J 11 bases short, with 12 bases between. There are 14 residues in the CDR3. The germline gives CDR1 LNHDA, CDR2 SQIVND (reference sequence).

This chain connects TRBV30 to TRBJ2-7, with unresolved D. The germline CDR1 and CDR2 sequences are GTSNPN and SVGIG (reference sequence). The CDR3 is made up of 14 amino acids. Trimming removed 0 bases at V and 6 bases at J, with 15 bases between. The DNA for the CDR3 is TGTGCCTGGAGTGTGTTTCTATCCGTCGGCGAGCAGTACGTC. It codes for CAWSVFLSVGEQYV.

The J gene is TRBJ1-5, the V gene TRBV2; no firm D call. This CDR3 spans 14 amino acids. Trimming removed 4 bases at V and 0 bases at J, with 7 bases between. Per germline, CDR1 SNHLY and CDR2 FYNNEI. The CDR3 is CASSVGNSNQPQHF. CDR3 nucleotides: TGTGCCAGCAGTGTGGGAAATAGCAATCAGCCCCAGCATTTT.